These 14 T cell receptor beta chains originate from one sample sequenced in a study of blood T cell repertoires in COVID-19. Sequencing used immunoSEQ multiplex PCR; TCRdb keeps in-frame clones, though not all of them. Here the sample spans about 82,000 clones, about 85% being singletons. The specimen was peripheral blood. These receptors came from a man aged 80 or over with active or convalescent COVID-19.

The genes are TRBV19 and TRBJ2-7; 7 nucleotides match TRBD2. With 3 bases clipped from V and 2 bases from J, the junction kept 16 bases outside the gene matches. The V gene's germline CDR1 is LNHDA and CDR2 SQIVND (reference sequence). The CDR3 extends over 18 amino acids. The CDR3 bases are TGTGCCAGTAGTATGGTTACGGGGTGCGGGAGTGTAACCTACGAGCAGTACGTC. This translates into CASSMVTGCGSVTYEQYV.

The chain joins TRBV29-1 to TRBJ1-2, with D maybe TRBD1 (6 bases). The CDR3 contains 12 residues. Germline V gene lookup returns CDR1 SQVTM and CDR2 ANQGSEA. Trimming took off 2 bases at V and 4 bases at J, with 8 bases between the two ends. The CDR3 here is CSVEKGGYGYTF. CDR3 nucleotides: TGCAGCGTTGAAAAAGGGGGCTATGGCTACACCTTC.

This chain connects TRBV5-1 to TRBJ1-1; TRBD1 matches at 7 bases. Germline trimming cut 1 base from V and 1 base from J; bases unmatched to any gene: 4. CDR1 and CDR2 (germline): SGHRS, YFSETQ. The CDR3 has 15 amino acids. The CDR3 loop reads CASSLQGEKNTEAFF. The CDR3 DNA reads as TGCGCCAGCAGCTTGCAGGGGGAAAAGAACACTGAAGCTTTCTTT.

This sequence joins TRBV4-1 and TRBJ2-3; D may be TRBD2 (5 bases). The CDR3 loop spans 16 amino acids. Trimming shortened V by 3 bases and J by 0 bases, and 13 bases separated the two germline ends. Germline CDR1 is MGHRA and CDR2 is YSYEKL. As DNA, the CDR3 is TGCGCCAGCAGCCACGGAGCGGCGGGCAGCACAGATACGCAGTATTTT. This sequence encodes CASSHGAAGSTDTQYF.

The rearrangement links TRBV10-2 to TRBJ1-6, with 8 bases that match TRBD1. Germline CDR1 reads WSHSY; CDR2 reads SAAADI. The CDR3 has 13 amino acids. J lost 9 bases, V lost 3 bases, and 1 base had no gene match. As DNA, the CDR3 is TGCGCCAGCAGTGACAGGGGGCTTTCACCCCTCCACTTT. It encodes CASSDRGLSPLHF.

CDR3 amino acids: CASSQGPGQGKNEQFF. CDR3 nucleotides: TGCGCCAGCAGCCAAGGGCCGGGACAGGGTAAAAATGAGCAGTTCTTC. The rearrangement joins TRBV4-1 to TRBJ2-1; TRBD1 matches at 9 bases. The CDR3 runs 16 residues. Trimming removed 1 base from V and 7 bases from J; junction bases left unmatched: 8. Germline V gene lookup returns CDR1 MGHRA and CDR2 YSYEKL.

DNA of the CDR3: TGTGCCAGCAGTTTAGTGACGGGGGGGTCCTACAATGAGCAGTTCTTC. Its translation is CASSLVTGGSYNEQFF. The chain is built from TRBV28 and TRBJ2-1, with 8 bases aligning to TRBD2. Germline values: CDR1 MDHEN, CDR2 SYDVKM. J was trimmed by 1 base and V by 2 bases; bases with no gene match: 4. This CDR3 has 16 residues.

This clone was seen a single time. The CDR3 DNA follows: TGTGCCACCAGTGACACCGGGACAGGGGACGGAAAACTGTTTTTT. It codes for CATSDTGTGDGKLFF. The V gene is TRBV24-1, the J gene TRBJ1-4; 10 bases are shared with TRBD1. J was trimmed by 10 bases and V by 4 bases; bases with no gene match: 8. CDR3 length equals 15 residues. Germline CDR1 and CDR2: KGHDR and SFDVKD.

The CDR3 loop reads CASSQTGGLQPQHF. In nucleotides, the CDR3 is TGCGCCAGCAGCCAAACAGGGGGCCTGCAGCCCCAGCATTTT. This chain connects TRBV4-1 to TRBJ1-5, with TRBD1 matching over 9 bases. V dropped 2 bases and J dropped 7; count of bases not matched to a gene: 3. The length of the CDR3 is 14 residues. CDR1 is MGHRA, CDR2 YSYEKL, per germline.

DNA of the CDR3: TGTGCCAGCAGCTACGAAGTCGGGGGTGGAGGCTACACCTTC. This sequence encodes CASSYEVGGGGYTF. This chain links TRBV6-5 with TRBJ1-2; TRBD1 is a possible D gene (5 bases). Germline V lookup: CDR1 MNHEY, CDR2 SVGAGI. Trimming took off 6 bases at V and 8 bases at J, with 19 bases between the two ends. This CDR3 is built from 14 residues.

J is TRBJ2-1 and V is TRBV19, with a tentative D call TRBD1 (5 bases). Germline lookup yields CDR1 LNHDA and CDR2 SQIVND (reference sequence). The V end lost 7 bases, the J end lost 2 bases, and 15 bases lay between the germline ends. This CDR3 is built from 15 residues. CDR3 sequence: CASTGLWGPYNEQFF. The CDR3 DNA reads TGTGCCAGTACTGGTTTGTGGGGCCCCTACAATGAGCAGTTCTTC.

The CDR3 loop is CASSLTRGGGTDTQYF. The CDR3 nucleotides are TGTGCCAGCAGCTTAACGCGGGGGGGCGGCACAGATACGCAGTATTTT. The V call is TRBV13, the J call TRBJ2-3; 9 bases line up with TRBD2. With 2 bases clipped from V and 1 base from J, the junction kept 4 bases outside the gene matches. Germline V CDR1 and CDR2: PRHDT, FYEKMQ (reference sequence). The CDR3 is made up of 16 amino acids.

This clone was found once. The chain links TRBV6-5 to TRBJ2-1; D is undetermined. The CDR3 loop spans 14 amino acids. Trimming removed 11 bases at V and 0 bases at J, with 14 bases between. Per germline, CDR1 MNHEY and CDR2 SVGAGI. CDR3 sequence reads: CALSFRSSYNEQFF. The DNA of the CDR3 is TGTGCCCTGTCGTTTCGGAGCTCCTACAATGAGCAGTTCTTC.

The chain uses TRBV11-3 and TRBJ2-3, with D perhaps TRBD2 (6 bases). V was pared by 6 bases and J by 2 bases, with 15 bases between. Germline-derived CDR1 and CDR2 are SGHNT and YENEEA. This CDR3 spans 15 amino acids. Written as DNA, the CDR3 is TGTGCCAGCAGTTTTCGGGCGGGATACACAGATACGCAGTATTTT. It codes for CASSFRAGYTDTQYF.